This T cell receptor beta chain was captured by sequencing in a study of T cell responses to AZD1222 COVID-19 vaccine. Study-wide points: Of the AZD1222 recipients, only five or six were seropositive at baseline.

Profiling relied on immunoSEQ multiplex PCR, and the TCRdb table lists in-frame clones only, not all of them. The sample holds roughly 150,000 clones, approximately 89% seen once. On this clone: Its target is not known.

The trim removed 6 bases at V and 5 bases at J, leaving 4 bases unmatched. This CDR3 contains 13 residues. Germline V CDR1 and CDR2: MNHEY, SVGAGI. This chain uses TRBV6-5 with TRBJ1-1; 9 nucleotides line up with TRBD1. This clonotype originated in an adult in good health. The sequences come from peripheral blood, collected on day 0 of MenACWY control vaccination. The CDR3 coding sequence is TGTGCCAGCAGAATGGACAGGGGTACTGAAGCTTTCTTT. Translation gives CASRMDRGTEAFF.